These 21 T cell receptor beta chains came from one sample sequenced in a study of vaccination effects on CD4 cells after COVID-19. For these receptors, no antigen is known. Isolating CD4+ T cells followed around nine days of culture. Two doses of BNT162b2 or mRNA-1273 vaccine were administered to participants. This table comes from immunoSEQ multiplex PCR, and its TCRdb copy is limited to in-frame clones, with some not included. Of approximately 74,000 clones in the sample, 73% were seen once. Here the sequenced sample was CD4+ T cells from PBMCs cultured without peptide, taken after COVID-19 vaccination. The receptors here all came from a human donor who received a COVID-19 vaccine.

The chain recombines TRBV5-6 with TRBJ1-4; D might be TRBD1 (5 bases). CDR1 SGHDT and CDR2 YYEEEE come from the germline V gene. Trimming cost V 4 bases and J 2 bases, with 18 bases left between them. This CDR3 spans 17 amino acids. The CDR3: CASSLRWGRGTNEKLFF. The DNA for the CDR3 is TGTGCCAGCAGCCTCCGGTGGGGTCGGGGCACTAATGAAAAACTGTTTTTT.

CDR3 region: CASKDIGYEQYV. In DNA, the CDR3 is TGTGCCAGCAAGGATATCGGGTACGAGCAGTACGTC. The V and J genes are TRBV6-5 and TRBJ2-7, with no clear D. Deletions cut 7 bases from V and 4 bases from J, with 11 bases between. The CDR3 covers 12 residues. Germline V gives CDR1 MNHEY, CDR2 SVGAGI.

This clone was found once. The chain carries TRBV6-6 and TRBJ2-6, with 12 bases lining up with TRBD1. After removal of 4 bases from V and 3 bases from J, the junction contained 1 base not matched to a gene. The CDR3 is made up of 16 amino acids. The germline gives CDR1 MNHNY, CDR2 SVGAGI (reference sequence). Here the CDR3 reads CASSWDRGLGANVLTF. CDR3 sequence (DNA): TGTGCCAGCAGTTGGGACAGGGGGCTTGGGGCCAACGTCCTGACTTTC.

The rearrangement joins TRBV14 to TRBJ2-2; perhaps TRBD2 as D (5 bases). V was pared by 1 base and J by 7 bases, with 10 bases between. CDR1 and CDR2 from the germline V gene are SGHDN and FVKESK. The CDR3 extends over 14 amino acids. The CDR3, as DNA: TGTGCCAGCAGCCAAGCTATAGCGATCGGGGAGCTGTTTTTT. This codes for CASSQAIAIGELFF. Variable domain in full (rest from reference TRBV14 and TRBJ2-2): EAGVTQFPSHSVIEKGQTVTLRCDPISGHDNLYWYRRVMGKEIKFLLHFVKESKQDESGMPNNRFLAERTGGTYSTLKVQPAELEDSGVYFCASSQAIAIGELFFGEGSRLTVL.

The J gene is TRBJ1-3, the V gene TRBV6-5; maybe TRBD1 (5 bases). With 6 bases removed from V and 4 bases from J, the gap between germline ends came to 16 bases. CDR1 and CDR2 from the germline V gene are MNHEY and SVGAGI. The CDR3 has 15 amino acids. The CDR3 region is CASRTGEGAGNTIYF. CDR3 nucleotides: TGTGCCAGCAGAACGGGGGAGGGTGCAGGAAACACCATATATTTT.

V is TRBV19 and J is TRBJ1-5; TRBD1 matches at 9 bases. Trimming took 8 bases from V and 7 from J; bases not matched to a gene: 15. In germline, CDR1 is LNHDA, CDR2 SQIVND (reference sequence). This CDR3 region has 16 residues. The CDR3 is CASLGWGQGSMQPQHF. In DNA, the CDR3 is TGTGCCAGTTTGGGATGGGGACAGGGATCGATGCAGCCCCAGCATTTT.

This chain joins TRBV6-1 and TRBJ2-7; D call uncertain. The CDR3 contains 15 residues. CDR1 and CDR2 (germline): MNHNS, SASEGT. The ends were cut back, 0 bases at V and 2 bases at J, with 11 bases in the middle. This CDR3 reads CASSEAQHGTYEQYV. CDR3 DNA: TGTGCCAGCAGTGAAGCGCAGCACGGAACCTACGAGCAGTACGTC.

The J gene is TRBJ1-5, the V gene TRBV28; no reliable D call. V was pared by 1 base and J by 7 bases, with 5 bases between. CDR3 length: 12 amino acids. Germline V gene sequence: CDR1 MDHEN, CDR2 SYDVKM. CDR3 region: CASSLLLQPQHF. For the CDR3, the DNA is TGTGCCAGCAGTTTATTACTCCAGCCCCAGCATTTT.

The rearrangement joins TRBV5-1 to TRBJ2-5, with D maybe TRBD2 (7 bases). Per germline, CDR1 SGHRS and CDR2 YFSETQ. The CDR3 sequence is 16 residues long. V lost 5 bases and J 3 bases, leaving 20 bases between the germline ends. The CDR3 region is CASRRAAGAPEETQYF. CDR3 nucleotides: TGCGCCAGCAGGAGGGCGGCGGGGGCCCCGGAAGAGACCCAGTACTTC.

This clone was counted a few times. The rearrangement uses TRBV5-1 and TRBJ1-2; TRBD1 agrees at 10 bases. There are 13 residues in the CDR3. Per germline, CDR1 SGHRS and CDR2 YFSETQ. With V trimmed by 4 bases and J by 8 bases, 5 bases remained unmatched. In DNA, the CDR3 is TGCGCCAGCAGCGTCGACAGGGGGCGAGGCTACACCTTC. Its protein is CASSVDRGRGYTF.

This sequence joins TRBV4-1 and TRBJ1-3; the D gene is possibly TRBD1 (5 bases). The V gene's germline CDR1 is MGHRA and CDR2 YSYEKL. This CDR3 region has 17 residues. V was shortened by 0 bases and J by 0 bases, with 12 bases between the two germline ends. DNA of the CDR3: TGCGCCAGCAGCCAAGATAGCTCCAGGGCCTCTGGAAACACCATATATTTT. Translated, it gives CASSQDSSRASGNTIYF.

V gene TRBV5-1 combines with J gene TRBJ1-2; D possibly corresponds to TRBD1 (5 bases). Germline CDR1 and CDR2: SGHRS and YFSETQ. Trimming stripped 0 bases from V and 4 bases from J, with 22 bases between. This CDR3 is 18 amino acids long. The CDR3 nucleotides are TGCGCCAGCAGCTTGGCCCCTTTAGGGGCCGATAATCCCTATGGCTACACCTTC. It translates to CASSLAPLGADNPYGYTF.

The chain joins TRBV18 to TRBJ2-7; D assignment may be TRBD1 or TRBD2 (5 bases each). The length of the CDR3 is 13 residues. Germline V gene data show CDR1 as KGHSH and CDR2 as LQKENI. V lost 5 bases, J lost 0 bases, and 8 bases lay in between. The CDR3 bases are TGTGCCAGCTCAGGGACGGTCTCCTACGAGCAGTACGTC. Translation gives CASSGTVSYEQYV.

This clone was observed many times. J is TRBJ2-2 and V is TRBV18; D ambiguous. Trimming cost V 1 base and J 7 bases, with 10 bases left between them. This CDR3 contains 14 residues. Germline V gene data show CDR1 as KGHSH and CDR2 as LQKENI. As DNA, the CDR3 is TGTGCCAGCTCACCACGGACCCTCGACGGGGAGCTGTTTTTT. It encodes CASSPRTLDGELFF.

CDR3 sequence (DNA): TGTGCCAGCAGCTCACAGAGCCCGAACACTGAAGCTTTCTTT. Translating gives CASSSQSPNTEAFF. The chain recombines TRBV3-1 (or the pseudogene TRBV3-2) with TRBJ1-1, with no clear D. V was pared by 5 bases and J by 1 base, with 11 bases between. The CDR3 is made up of 14 amino acids. Per the germline V gene, CDR1 is LGHDT and CDR2 is YNNKEL (reference sequence).

This clone was found a few times. V gene TRBV5-4 combines with J gene TRBJ2-6; D could derive from TRBD1 or TRBD2 (7 bases each). V lost 6 bases, J lost 0 bases, and 16 bases lay in between. This CDR3 comprises 17 residues. The germline gives CDR1 SGHNT, CDR2 YYREEE (reference sequence). Here the CDR3 reads CASNKQGRGSGANVLTF. The CDR3 DNA follows: TGTGCCAGCAACAAACAGGGGAGGGGCTCTGGGGCCAACGTCCTGACTTTC.

The chain combines TRBV7-9 with TRBJ1-2, with D maybe TRBD1 (6 bases). V was trimmed by 5 bases and J by 1 base, leaving 14 bases between them. Per the germline V gene, CDR1 is SEHNR and CDR2 is FQNEAQ (reference sequence). This CDR3 comprises 15 residues. As DNA, the CDR3 is TGTGCCAGCAGCCCCTGGACAGATATTAACTATGGCTACACCTTC. Translated, it gives CASSPWTDINYGYTF. Variable domain in full (rest from reference TRBV7-9 and TRBJ1-2): DTGVSQNPRHKITKRGQNVTFRCDPISEHNRLYWYRQTLGQGPEFLTYFQNEAQLEKSRLLSDRFSAERPKGSFSTLEIQRTEQGDSAMYLCASSPWTDINYGYTFGSGTRLTVV.

V and J are TRBV19 and TRBJ1-5, with no clear D. Trimming stripped 7 bases from V and 5 bases from J, with 24 bases between. The CDR3 totals 17 residues. The germline V gene encodes CDR1 LNHDA and CDR2 SQIVND (reference sequence). CDR3 coding DNA: TGTGCCAGTATAGACCCGCGGTGGGGTGGGCGGCATCAGCCCCAGCATTTT. It encodes CASIDPRWGGRHQPQHF.

In this sample, this clone turned up once. The chain is built from TRBV30 and TRBJ1-2, with TRBD1 matching 11 bases. The CDR3 is 13 residues long. V lost 2 bases to trimming and J lost 9 bases; unmatched junction nucleotides: 5. Germline V gene lookup returns CDR1 GTSNPN and CDR2 SVGIG (reference sequence). DNA of the CDR3: TGTGCCTGGAGTTCGGACAGGGGGCTCAGCTACACCTTC. Residues: CAWSSDRGLSYTF.

This rearrangement joins TRBV7-8 to TRBJ1-3, with TRBD1 as a possible D gene (5 bases). V lost 1 base to trimming and J lost 2 bases, with 15 bases between them. The germline gives CDR1 SGHVS, CDR2 FQNEAQ. This CDR3 has 17 residues. CDR3 protein: CASSLGAGGTAGNTIYF. The CDR3 region has the DNA TGTGCCAGCAGCTTAGGGGCTGGAGGGACGGCTGGAAACACCATATATTTT.

This clone was seen only a few times. V usage is TRBV19 and J usage is TRBJ1-5; no firm D call. Germline values: CDR1 LNHDA, CDR2 SQIVND (reference sequence). V was trimmed by 3 bases and J by 9 bases, leaving 12 bases between them. The CDR3 is 13 amino acids. The CDR3 loop reads CASSILSFPPQHF. The DNA of the CDR3 is TGTGCCAGTAGTATTTTAAGTTTTCCGCCCCAGCATTTT.